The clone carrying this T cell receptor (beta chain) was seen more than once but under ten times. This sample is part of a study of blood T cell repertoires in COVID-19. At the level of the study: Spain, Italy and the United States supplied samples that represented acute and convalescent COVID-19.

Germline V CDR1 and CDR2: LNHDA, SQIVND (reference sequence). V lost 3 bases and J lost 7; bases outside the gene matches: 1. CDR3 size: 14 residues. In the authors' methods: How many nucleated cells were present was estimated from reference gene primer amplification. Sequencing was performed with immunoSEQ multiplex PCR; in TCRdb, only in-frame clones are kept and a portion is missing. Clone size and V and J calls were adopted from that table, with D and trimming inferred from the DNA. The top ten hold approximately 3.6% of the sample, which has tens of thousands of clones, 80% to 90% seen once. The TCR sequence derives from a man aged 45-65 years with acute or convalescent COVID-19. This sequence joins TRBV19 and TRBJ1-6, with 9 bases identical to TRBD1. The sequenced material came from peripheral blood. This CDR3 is CASSMDRGNSPLHF. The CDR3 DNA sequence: TGTGCCAGTAGTATGGACAGGGGCAATTCACCCCTCCACTTT.